This T cell receptor beta chain is drawn from a study of blood T cells in healthy people across ages. The authors ran a second PCR of about 7 to 11 cycles using a sample-barcoded 5' primer and a J-beta primer mix. Sequencing recovered at least 2.5 million CDR3-containing paired-end reads from each sample. Each CDR3 protein gets one entry after TCRdb re-called the 5' RACE reads with MiXCR. The profile covers 350,000 to 450,000 distinct CDR3 sequences, with about 55% appearing a single time and 51% taken by the ten largest. This CDR3 is 15 amino acids long. Germline lookup yields CDR1 DFQATT and CDR2 SNEGSKA (reference sequence). Study-level findings and limits: Greater diversity and more naive CD4+ cells were seen in long-lived donors than in aged donors.

Extraction yielded at least 6 micrograms of total RNA per sample. Worth noting for this clonotype: As yet, its antigen is unknown. Germline is not matched at one junction end, which may reflect a read error.

The sample consisted of blood. This clonotype was obtained from a man in his sixties in good health. The V gene is TRBV20-1, the J gene TRBJ2-6; TRBD1 is a possible D gene (5 bases). CDR3 nucleotides: TGCAGTGCAGCCAACAGGAGCTCTGGGGCCAACGTCCCGACTTTC. Translated: CSAANRSSGANVPTF.